A single sample is the source of the 25 T cell receptor beta chains below, sequenced in a study of shared clonotypes between healthy human individuals. Measured with immunoSEQ multiplex PCR; TCRdb has only the in-frame clones, and not every one. The sample consists of over a million clones, roughly 96% of them appearing once. The sample taken for sequencing was naive CD4+ T cells sorted from blood. Subset meaning: CD45RA+ positively selected. Source of these receptors: a man aged 25 to 40 in good health.

The chain links TRBV7-9 to TRBJ2-5, with TRBD2 matching 7 bases. This CDR3 spans 17 amino acids. Per the germline V gene, CDR1 is SEHNR and CDR2 is FQNEAQ (reference sequence). Losses at the gene ends were 10 bases for V and 2 bases for J; bases not matched to a gene: 19. The CDR3 DNA follows: TGTGCCACCGCCCCAGGAGGAAGCGGGAATATTCAAGAGACCCAGTACTTC. Its translation: CATAPGGSGNIQETQYF. The whole variable domain, filled in from reference TRBV7-9 and TRBJ2-5, reads DTGVSQNPRHKITKRGQNVTFRCDPISEHNRLYWYRQTLGQGPEFLTYFQNEAQLEKSRLLSDRFSAERPKGSFSTLEIQRTEQGDSAMYLCATAPGGSGNIQETQYFGPGTRLLVL.

This chain uses TRBV7-9 with TRBJ2-1; D is possibly TRBD2 (5 bases). Germline V gives CDR1 SEHNR, CDR2 FQNEAQ (reference sequence). This CDR3 has 13 amino acids. V was pared by 5 bases and J by 7 bases, with 12 bases between. CDR3 amino acids: CASSSGPLNEQFF. For the CDR3, the DNA is TGTGCCAGCAGCAGCGGACCTTTGAATGAGCAGTTCTTC.

This clone is a singleton in its sample. The J gene is TRBJ1-5, the V gene TRBV5-4; a possible D gene is TRBD1 (5 bases). Per the germline V gene, CDR1 is SGHNT and CDR2 is YYREEE (reference sequence). V dropped 2 bases and J dropped 7 bases, with 13 bases sitting between them. The CDR3 covers 14 residues. CDR3 nucleotides: TGTGCCAGCAGCTTCGGAGGGGTCGGCCAGCCCCAGCATTTT. Translating it yields CASSFGGVGQPQHF.

V gene TRBV5-6 combines with J gene TRBJ1-1; no reliable D call. V was pared by 1 base and J by 4 bases, with 11 bases between. This CDR3 region has 14 residues. Germline V CDR1 and CDR2: SGHDT, YYEEEE. CDR3 residues: CASSLQGLGTEAFF. CDR3 bases: TGTGCCAGCAGCTTGCAAGGATTGGGCACTGAAGCTTTCTTT.

CDR3 region: CASSPMYRREETQYF. In DNA, the CDR3 is TGTGCCAGCTCACCAATGTATCGACGGGAAGAGACCCAGTACTTC. The chain recombines TRBV18 with TRBJ2-5; unclear D gene. Trimming took off 2 bases at V and 3 bases at J, with 13 bases between the two ends. Germline CDR1 and CDR2: KGHSH and LQKENI. The CDR3 covers 15 residues.

CDR3 amino acids: CASRGLAGFYGELFF. The CDR3 DNA follows: TGTGCCAGCAGAGGACTAGCGGGATTTTACGGGGAGCTGTTTTTT. This chain uses TRBV7-8 with TRBJ2-2; 12 nucleotides align to TRBD2. The CDR3 consists of 15 residues. V gave up 6 bases and J gave up 7 bases; unmatched junction bases: 6. Per the germline V gene, CDR1 is SGHVS and CDR2 is FQNEAQ.

J is TRBJ2-2 and V is TRBV4-3; unclear D gene. The germline gives CDR1 LGHNA, CDR2 YSLEER. V lost 0 bases, J lost 5 bases, and 7 bases lay in between. The CDR3 length is 14 residues. The CDR3 loop reads CASSQDPWTGELFF. The CDR3 DNA follows: TGCGCCAGCAGCCAAGATCCGTGGACCGGGGAGCTGTTTTTT.

This CDR3 is CASSPVPGQGSYGYTF. In DNA form, the CDR3 reads TGTGCCAGCAGCCCTGTCCCGGGACAGGGGAGCTATGGCTACACCTTC. V and J are TRBV7-9 and TRBJ1-2, with 10 bases fitting TRBD1. Germline lookup yields CDR1 SEHNR and CDR2 FQNEAQ (reference sequence). The CDR3 sequence is 16 residues long. The trim removed 5 bases at V and 4 bases at J, leaving 10 bases unmatched.

The V gene is TRBV20-1, the J gene TRBJ1-4; D remains unclear. The CDR3 covers 11 residues. The V gene lost 6 bases and the J gene lost 5 bases, with 7 bases spanning the gap. Germline V gives CDR1 DFQATT, CDR2 SNEGSKA (reference sequence). CDR3 loop: CSAVVNEKLFF. The CDR3 bases are TGCAGTGCAGTCGTAAATGAAAAACTGTTTTTT.

J is TRBJ1-1 and V is TRBV2, with D unclear. The germline CDR1 and CDR2 sequences are SNHLY and FYNNEI. The CDR3 sequence is 14 residues long. The CDR3 loop is CASSFQKMNTEAFF. The DNA for the CDR3 is TGTGCTTCCTCGTTTCAGAAGATGAACACTGAAGCTTTCTTT.

The chain couples TRBV29-1 to TRBJ2-5; unclear D gene. The CDR3 runs to 12 residues. The germline V and J ends were trimmed by 7 bases and 5 bases, with 14 bases remaining between them. The germline CDR1 and CDR2 sequences are SQVTM and ANQGSEA. The CDR3 sequence is CSADPGGETQYF. DNA of the CDR3: TGCAGCGCAGACCCAGGTGGGGAGACCCAGTACTTC. Based on the CDR3 plus reference TRBV29-1 and TRBJ2-5, the full variable domain is SAVISQKPSRDICQRGTSLTIQCQVDSQVTMMFWYRQQPGQSLTLIATANQGSEATYESGFVIDKFPISRPNLTFSTLTVSNMSPEDSSIYLCSADPGGETQYFGPGTRLLVL.

The chain carries TRBV7-6 and TRBJ1-3, with 7 bases aligning to TRBD1. The CDR3 extends over 15 amino acids. The V and J ends lost 6 bases and 4 bases, in that order; junction bases with no gene match: 9. Germline lookup yields CDR1 SGHVS and CDR2 FNYEAQ. The DNA of the CDR3 is TGTGCCAGCAGTCATCCCAGGACAGGCGGAAACACCATATATTTT. It specifies CASSHPRTGGNTIYF.

To note about this clone: Other nucleotide sequences in the sample specify the same CDR3. The chain recombines TRBV18 with TRBJ2-3; 7 bases line up with TRBD1. Germline values: CDR1 KGHSH, CDR2 LQKENI. V shed 1 base, J shed 0 bases, and the junction held 4 bases outside the gene matches. The CDR3 consists of 16 residues. The DNA for the CDR3 is TGTGCCAGCTCACCACTACCGGGACAGAGCACAGATACGCAGTATTTT. Its protein product is CASSPLPGQSTDTQYF.

CDR3 amino acids: CASSVTHEQFF. DNA of the CDR3: TGTGCCAGCAGCGTAACCCATGAGCAGTTCTTC. This chain connects TRBV9 to TRBJ2-1; D unclear. CDR1 is SGDLS and CDR2 is YYNGEE in the germline V gene. The CDR3 extends over 11 amino acids. Deletions cut 1 base from V and 8 bases from J, with 4 bases between. Full variable domain (missing parts from reference TRBV9 and TRBJ2-1): DSGVTQTPKHLITATGQRVTLRCSPRSGDLSVYWYQQSLDQGLQFLIQYYNGEERAKGNILERFSAQQFPDLHSELNLSSLELGDSALYFCASSVTHEQFFGPGTRLTVL.

This chain links TRBV6-5 with TRBJ1-2; 12 bases fit TRBD1. Germline CDR1 reads MNHEY; CDR2 reads SVGAGI. There are 15 residues in the CDR3. With 0 bases clipped from V and 8 bases from J, the junction kept 4 bases outside the gene matches. The CDR3 bases are TGTGCCAGCAGTTACTCGGGGACAGGGGGCAGGGGCTACACCTTC. Protein product: CASSYSGTGGRGYTF.

The chain carries TRBV30 and TRBJ2-5; possibly TRBD2 for D (5 bases). Germline CDR1 reads GTSNPN; CDR2 reads SVGIG (reference sequence). The CDR3 totals 14 residues. Trimming stripped 0 bases from V and 7 bases from J, with 15 bases between. The CDR3 protein is CAWSVRTFEGTQYF. For the CDR3, the DNA is TGTGCCTGGAGTGTTCGAACGTTTGAGGGGACCCAGTACTTC.

This sequence joins TRBV6-1 and TRBJ1-5; a weak D match, TRBD1 (5 bases). The CDR3 is 17 residues long. CDR1 and CDR2 from the germline V gene are MNHNS and SASEGT. V was pared by 4 bases and J by 5 bases, with 21 bases between. The CDR3 protein is CASSGETWGRKYQPQHF. CDR3 DNA sequence: TGTGCCAGCAGTGGAGAAACGTGGGGACGGAAATATCAGCCCCAGCATTTT.

The chain couples TRBV14 to TRBJ1-3; D possibly corresponds to TRBD1 (5 bases). This CDR3 has 15 residues. The germline gives CDR1 SGHDN, CDR2 FVKESK. Trimming removed 4 bases at V and 2 bases at J, with 12 bases between. CDR3 sequence reads: CASSRAGPTGNTIYF. The CDR3 bases are TGTGCCAGCAGCCGGGCGGGGCCGACTGGAAACACCATATATTTT.

The chain has TRBV27 and TRBJ2-3; D is undetermined. CDR1 and CDR2 from the germline V gene are MNHEY and SMNVEV (reference sequence). Trimming took 8 bases from V and 0 from J, leaving 9 bases between them. This CDR3 has 13 amino acids. CDR3 amino acids: CASCRQSTDTQYF. CDR3 DNA: TGTGCCAGCTGCCGCCAGAGCACAGATACGCAGTATTTT.

This sequence joins TRBV9 and TRBJ2-3, with D unclear. CDR3 length: 12 amino acids. Germline V gene data show CDR1 as SGDLS and CDR2 as YYNGEE. V lost 4 bases to trimming and J lost 4 bases, with 7 bases between them. The CDR3 loop reads CASSKSSDTQYF. CDR3 DNA: TGTGCCAGCAGCAAGAGCTCAGATACGCAGTATTTT.

The chain employs TRBV5-4 and TRBJ2-7, with TRBD1 matching over 10 bases. Per germline, CDR1 SGHNT and CDR2 YYREEE (reference sequence). The CDR3 consists of 15 residues. Trimming at V came to 3 bases and at J to 1 base, leaving 4 bases not matched to a gene. For the CDR3, the DNA is TGTGCCAGCAGCTCCCGACAGGGGGCGTCCTACGAGCAGTACTTC. Protein sequence: CASSSRQGASYEQYF. Supplemented by reference TRBV5-4 and TRBJ2-7, the full variable domain reads ETGVTQSPTHLIKTRGQQVTLRCSSQSGHNTVSWYQQALGQGPQFIFQYYREEENGRGNFPPRFSGLQFPNYSSELNVNALELDDSALYLCASSSRQGASYEQYFGPGTRLTVT.

The chain joins TRBV11-1 to TRBJ2-1; no definite D call. V was clipped by 0 bases and J by 7 bases, with 13 bases between them. The CDR3 has 15 residues. Germline CDR1 and CDR2: SGHAT and FQDESV (reference sequence). CDR3 nucleotides: TGTGCCAGCAGCTTAGCGGGCCCGGGTAGGAATGAGCAGTTCTTC. It encodes CASSLAGPGRNEQFF.

The chain couples TRBV11-2 to TRBJ1-2; 7 nucleotides agree with TRBD1. Germline CDR1 reads SGHAT; CDR2 reads FQNNGV. This CDR3 has 13 residues. The V segment lost 1 base and the J segment 8 bases; nucleotides outside the gene matches: 4. CDR3 coding DNA: TGTGCCAGCAGCTTAGGACAGGGAGGCGGCTACACCTTC. Amino acid sequence: CASSLGQGGGYTF.

Notes on this clone: In the same sample, other DNA sequences code for this CDR3. The J gene is TRBJ2-2, the V gene TRBV28; no reliable D call. CDR3 length: 12 residues. V lost 1 base, J lost 4 bases, and 1 base lay in between. Germline CDR1 is MDHEN and CDR2 is SYDVKM. This CDR3 is CASSLFTGELFF. In DNA form, the CDR3 reads TGTGCCAGCAGTTTATTCACCGGGGAGCTGTTTTTT.

Ten or more counts support this clone. The chain employs TRBV2 and TRBJ2-7, with 7 positions matching TRBD1. The CDR3 has 15 residues. Germline CDR1 reads SNHLY; CDR2 reads FYNNEI. V shed 8 bases and J 2 bases; nucleotides not matched to a gene: 12. The CDR3 DNA reads TGTGCCAGCCAATACCAAGGGGGCCCAACCTACGAGCAGTACTTC. It yields the protein CASQYQGGPTYEQYF.